The sequence of this T cell receptor (beta chain) was determined in a study of graft-versus-host responses after intestinal transplantation. Across the whole study: Those transplanted obtained multivisceral, liver-intestinal, or isolated intestinal grafts. Anti-thymocyte globulin served as induction for all recipients, who then took tacrolimus and steroids for 3 to 4 years.

Study-level points and caveats: Maximum circulating GvH clone levels tracked with early post-transplant HvG decreases. Recipient marrow showed GvH clones, some seen first in ileum or blood.

Worth noting for this clone: The antigen is unknown.

Profiling relied on immunoSEQ multiplex PCR, and the TCRdb table lists in-frame clones only, not all of them. Counted here are 95,000 to 110,000 clones, 87% occurring once; the ten biggest clones make up approximately 0.97%. The specimen comprised unstimulated CD4+ T cells sorted from spleen or lymph node cells, sampled before intestinal transplant. The sequence derives from a human donor who received an intestinal transplant.

Here the CDR3 reads CASSQDNTEAFF. CDR3 nucleotide sequence: TGTGCCAGCAGCCAGGACAACACTGAAGCTTTCTTT. This chain links TRBV4-2 with TRBJ1-1; no firm D call. The CDR3 runs to 12 residues. Germline V CDR1 and CDR2: LGHNA, YNFKEQ. Deletions cut 3 bases from V and 2 bases from J, with 4 bases between.